These 18 T cell receptor beta chains originate from one sample sequenced in a study of CD8 T cells in Susac syndrome. RNA totalling roughly 0.45 to 1 ug underwent reverse transcription with random hexamers. MiXCR was run by TCRdb on the immunoSEQ multiplex PCR reads, yielding one entry per CDR3 protein. The sample gives approximately 220,000 distinct CDR3 sequences, around 93% of which show up once; approximately 0.08% is in the top ten. Sequencing input: CD4+ T cells from PBMCs. The receptor source for this set is a human donor with multiple sclerosis.

V and J are TRBV20-1 and TRBJ2-3; D not resolved. CDR3 length: 12 amino acids. Germline assignment: CDR1 DFQATT and CDR2 SNEGSKA (reference sequence). Between the trimmed V and J ends, which lost 7 bases and 4 bases, there was a span of 12 bases. This chain's CDR3 is CSGELNPDTQYF. Written as DNA, the CDR3 is TGCAGTGGGGAACTTAATCCAGATACGCAGTATTTT.

The chain recombines TRBV12-3 or TRBV12-4 with TRBJ2-1; weak D call: TRBD2 (7 bases). V lost 10 bases to trimming and J lost 7 bases, with 11 bases between them. CDR3 size: 11 residues. Here the CDR3 reads CATGRGNEQFF. In DNA form, the CDR3 reads TGTGCCACTGGGAGGGGGAATGAGCAGTTCTTC.

The chain's CDR3 is CSVEESSGELFF. The DNA for the CDR3 is TGCAGCGTTGAAGAGTCATCCGGGGAGCTGTTTTTT. V and J are TRBV29-1 and TRBJ2-2; unclear D gene. Trimming left V 0 bases short and J 6 bases short, with 5 bases between. The CDR3 is 12 amino acids. Germline CDR1 is SQVTM and CDR2 is ANQGSEA.

The chain combines TRBV6-6 with TRBJ1-2, with 7 bases matching TRBD1. Trimming cost V 6 bases and J 4 bases; bases outside gene matches: 11. The CDR3 sequence is 15 residues long. Germline V gene sequence: CDR1 MNHNY, CDR2 SVGAGI (reference sequence). The CDR3 sequence: CASSPGTEAIYGYTF. Written as DNA, the CDR3 is TGTGCCAGCAGCCCCGGGACAGAGGCGATCTATGGCTACACCTTC.

The CDR3 DNA sequence: TGTGCCAGCAGTGAAGCACGGACAGGGATAAACTATGGCTACACCTTC. This gives the protein CASSEARTGINYGYTF. The V call is TRBV2, the J call TRBJ1-2; 8 bases are shared with TRBD1. The V segment lost 0 bases and the J segment 2 bases; nucleotides outside the gene matches: 5. The CDR3 runs 16 residues. Germline V gene sequence: CDR1 SNHLY, CDR2 FYNNEI.

The chain uses TRBV12-3 or TRBV12-4 and TRBJ2-2; D is undetermined. The CDR3 totals 15 residues. Trimming took 0 bases from V and 7 from J, leaving 12 bases between them. The CDR3 loop reads CASSLATGSGGELFF. DNA for the CDR3: TGTGCCAGCAGTTTAGCGACGGGTTCGGGCGGGGAGCTGTTTTTT.

The chain is built from TRBV20-1 and TRBJ1-5; possibly TRBD1 for D (5 bases). The germline gives CDR1 DFQATT, CDR2 SNEGSKA (reference sequence). The CDR3 is 15 amino acids. Trimming removed 6 bases from V and 6 bases from J, with 21 bases in between. The CDR3 is CSASTSGLKGQPQHF. As DNA, the CDR3 is TGCAGTGCCAGCACGTCAGGGTTGAAGGGTCAGCCCCAGCATTTT.

The chain employs TRBV20-1 and TRBJ2-2; maybe TRBD2 (6 bases). The V gene's germline CDR1 is DFQATT and CDR2 SNEGSKA (reference sequence). This CDR3 spans 14 amino acids. V was cut by 2 bases and J by 6 bases, with 13 bases left in between. CDR3 protein: CSARLPTGAGELFF. The CDR3 coding sequence is TGCAGTGCTAGACTCCCCACGGGGGCCGGGGAGCTGTTTTTT.

The gene calls are TRBV29-1 and TRBJ2-5; TRBD1 might be the D (6 bases). Germline values: CDR1 SQVTM, CDR2 ANQGSEA. Trimming stripped 2 bases from V and 10 bases from J, with 17 bases between. The CDR3 has 13 residues. The chain's CDR3 is CSVETFRQENQYF. In DNA, the CDR3 is TGCAGCGTTGAAACATTCCGACAGGAAAACCAGTACTTC.

CDR3 DNA sequence: TGTGCCAGCAGCTTAGGACCGACAGGAGGGGAGACCCAGTACTTC. Translated: CASSLGPTGGETQYF. The rearrangement uses TRBV7-3 and TRBJ2-5; D may correspond to TRBD1 or TRBD2 (6 bases each). V was trimmed by 2 bases and J by 5 bases, leaving 15 bases between them. The CDR3 sequence is 15 residues long. Germline V gene lookup returns CDR1 SGHTA and CDR2 FQGTGA. Variable domain in full (rest from reference TRBV7-3 and TRBJ2-5): GAGVSQTPSNKVTEKGKYVELRCDPISGHTALYWYRQSLGQGPEFLIYFQGTGAADDSGLPNDRFFAVRPEGSVSTLKIQRTERGDSAVYLCASSLGPTGGETQYFGPGTRLLVL.

This clonotype was seen a single time. J is TRBJ2-5 and V is TRBV29-1; 12 bases fit TRBD1. The CDR3 extends over 15 amino acids. Germline V gene lookup returns CDR1 SQVTM and CDR2 ANQGSEA. V shed 4 bases and J 5 bases; nucleotides not matched to a gene: 8. The DNA for the CDR3 is TGCAGCGTTGGAGGGACAGGGGGCGCCCTGGAGACCCAGTACTTC. It specifies CSVGGTGGALETQYF.

The chain combines TRBV27 with TRBJ1-1, with D possibly TRBD1 on 5 matching bases. V was clipped by 7 bases and J by 1 base, with 28 bases between them. The length of the CDR3 is 19 residues. CDR1 and CDR2 from the germline V gene are MNHEY and SMNVEV (reference sequence). This chain's CDR3 is CASIRYSDLAGQANTEAFF. The CDR3 coding sequence is TGTGCCAGCATTCGTTATTCCGATTTGGCAGGGCAGGCGAACACTGAAGCTTTCTTT.

The gene calls are TRBV30 and TRBJ1-2; D unresolved. V was shortened by 0 bases and J by 4 bases, with 12 bases between the two germline ends. There are 14 residues in the CDR3. From germline, CDR1 is GTSNPN and CDR2 SVGIG (reference sequence). The CDR3 DNA reads TGTGCCTGGAGTGTTCTAGGGCTCGGCTATGGCTACACCTTC. Amino acids: CAWSVLGLGYGYTF.

The rearrangement links TRBV29-1 to TRBJ1-1, with TRBD1 identical over 9 bases. Germline V gene lookup returns CDR1 SQVTM and CDR2 ANQGSEA. V dropped 6 bases and J dropped 7; count of bases not matched to a gene: 9. The CDR3 has 13 amino acids. CDR3 DNA sequence: TGCAGCGTGTGGACAGGGGAGAAGGGTGAAGCTTTCTTT. Its translation is CSVWTGEKGEAFF.

V gene TRBV7-9 combines with J gene TRBJ2-5; TRBD2 might be the D (6 bases). The V end was cut by 1 base, the J end by 4 bases, with 10 bases between. Germline V CDR1 and CDR2: SEHNR, FQNEAQ (reference sequence). This CDR3 comprises 14 residues. CDR3 nucleotide sequence: TGTGCCAGCAGCTTAGTTCTCGGGGGAGAGACCCAGTACTTC. Protein sequence: CASSLVLGGETQYF.

The J gene is TRBJ1-1, the V gene TRBV5-1; the D gene is possibly TRBD1 (5 bases). The CDR3 is made up of 13 amino acids. V was pared by 4 bases and J by 5 bases, with 12 bases between. CDR1 is SGHRS, CDR2 YFSETQ, per germline. The CDR3 here is CASSPRAQTEAFF. The CDR3 DNA reads TGCGCCAGCAGCCCCAGGGCGCAGACTGAAGCTTTCTTT.

V and J are TRBV15 and TRBJ2-5; D possibly corresponds to TRBD1 (6 bases). In germline, CDR1 is LNHNV, CDR2 YYDKDF (reference sequence). The CDR3 consists of 14 residues. V was clipped by 0 bases and J by 4 bases, with 9 bases between them. CDR3 sequence (DNA): TGTGCCACCAGCAGAGATGTACAGGGAGAGACCCAGTACTTC. Translating gives CATSRDVQGETQYF. The variable domain in full, completed from reference TRBV15 and TRBJ2-5, reads DAMVIQNPRYQVTQFGKPVTLSCSQTLNHNVMYWYQQKSSQAPKLLFHYYDKDFNNEADTPDNFQSRRPNTSFCFLDIRSPGLGDTAMYLCATSRDVQGETQYFGPGTRLLVL.

V usage is TRBV3-1 and J usage is TRBJ1-2; D ambiguous. From germline, CDR1 is LGHDT and CDR2 YNNKEL (reference sequence). This CDR3 contains 14 residues. Trimming left V 5 bases short and J 8 bases short, with 18 bases between. The CDR3 spells CASSAEFKKSGYTF. The CDR3 nucleotides read TGTGCCAGCAGCGCCGAATTTAAGAAGAGCGGCTACACCTTC.